This TCR beta chain was documented in a study of cytomegalovirus exposure and HLA in healthy donors. Study overall: Caucasian-associated ancestry cluster membership applied to about 77% of 300 to 450 genotyped donors. General study points: A few chains tied to CMV proved CMV antigen-specific in vitro. Accurate prediction of most subjects' HLA-A and HLA-B alleles from TCR beta sequences was reported.

Details on this clone: The antigen remains undetermined.

Unrecorded immune exposure was likely among donors, who were nominally healthy when sampled. The CDR3 is 11 residues long. Germline lookup yields CDR1 SGHAT and CDR2 FQNNGV. V lost 4 bases to trimming and J lost 5 bases, with 6 bases between them. The PCR used 60 Vbeta and 13 Jbeta primers. TCRdb keeps only in-frame clones here, not all; method: immunoSEQ multiplex PCR. The table records 170,000 or so clones, 84% of them present only once. The origin of this receptor is a girl aged 10-17 years in good health and CMV-seropositive. What was sequenced was PBMCs. The chain combines TRBV11-2 with TRBJ2-7; TRBD2 is a possible D gene (5 bases). The CDR3 DNA is TGTGCCAGCAGCTGGAGGAACGAGCAGTACTTC. Translated, it gives CASSWRNEQYF.